Listed below are T cell receptor beta chains from one sample, sequenced in a study of OX40 agonist ivuxolimab in advanced cancers. Assay: immunoSEQ multiplex PCR; the TCRdb copy retains only in-frame clones and omits some. The sample holds tens of thousands of clones, roughly nine tenths seen once. Source: CD4+ or CD8+ T cells sorted from blood, taken in a trial of the OX40 agonist ivuxolimab. These receptors originate from an adult with an advanced solid tumor such as melanoma, head and neck, liver or kidney cancer. Each CDR3 is given with its conserved first and last residue. D genes are given only for firm matches. Not every row has a clone size; where given, it reads once, few, many or a size class.

J gene: TRBJ2-1; D gene: TRBD2; clone size: .; V gene: TRBV6-5; CDR3 DNA: TGTGCCAGCAATGAGCGGGGGTGGAATGAGCAGTTCTTC; CDR3 protein: CASNERGWNEQFF
J gene: TRBJ2-5; D gene: TRBD2; clone size: .; V gene: TRBV19; CDR3 DNA: TGTGCCAGTAGTACCGGCGCTAGCGGGGGGTACCAAGAGACCCAGTACTTC; CDR3 protein: CASSTGASGGYQETQYF
J gene: TRBJ1-4; D gene: .; clone size: .; V gene: TRBV28; CDR3 DNA: TGTGCCAGCAGTGCGTATTTAGGAACTAATGAAAAACTGTTTTTT; CDR3 protein: CASSAYLGTNEKLFF
J gene: TRBJ1-3; D gene: .; clone size: .; V gene: TRBV28; CDR3 DNA: TGTGCCAGCAGCTCACCTATCTCTGGAAACACCATATATTTT; CDR3 protein: CASSSPISGNTIYF
J gene: TRBJ2-6; D gene: .; clone size: few; V gene: TRBV5-6; CDR3 DNA: TGTGCCAGCAGCGTTACAGGCTCTGGGGCCAACGTCCTGACTTTC; CDR3 protein: CASSVTGSGANVLTF
J gene: TRBJ2-7; D gene: TRBD2; clone size: .; V gene: TRBV10-1; CDR3 DNA: TGCGCCAGCAGTGAGGGGACTAGCGGGTCATTGCCCGGCGAGCAGTACTTC; CDR3 protein: CASSEGTSGSLPGEQYF
J gene: TRBJ1-1; D gene: .; clone size: .; V gene: TRBV6-6; CDR3 DNA: TGTGCCAGCAGTTATAACGAGGGCACTGAAGCTTTCTTT; CDR3 protein: CASSYNEGTEAFF
J gene: TRBJ2-1; D gene: .; clone size: .; V gene: TRBV27; CDR3 DNA: TGTGCCAGCAGCTTAAGCGGGACATACAATGAGCAGTTCTTC; CDR3 protein: CASSLSGTYNEQFF
J gene: TRBJ2-7; D gene: .; clone size: .; V gene: TRBV5-4; CDR3 DNA: TGTGCCAGCGGGAAAGGCTACGAGCAGTACTTC; CDR3 protein: CASGKGYEQYF
J gene: TRBJ2-7; D gene: TRBD2; clone size: once; V gene: TRBV6-1; CDR3 DNA: TGTGCCAGCACTCGGGGGGGTGAGCAGTACTTC; CDR3 protein: CASTRGGEQYF
J gene: TRBJ2-6; D gene: .; clone size: .; V gene: TRBV9; CDR3 DNA: TGTGCCAGCAGCGTAGCCGGATCTGGGGCCAACGTCCTGACTTTC; CDR3 protein: CASSVAGSGANVLTF
J gene: TRBJ2-1; D gene: .; clone size: .; V gene: TRBV9; CDR3 DNA: TGTGCCAGCAGCGTAGAGGGCCGGAGCTCCTACAATGAGCAGTTCTTC; CDR3 protein: CASSVEGRSSYNEQFF
J gene: TRBJ2-7; D gene: .; clone size: .; V gene: TRBV5-1; CDR3 DNA: TGCGCCAGCAGCTATGGGACGGCCTACGAGCAGTACTTC; CDR3 protein: CASSYGTAYEQYF
J gene: TRBJ2-7; D gene: .; clone size: .; V gene: TRBV2; CDR3 DNA: TGTGCCAGCACCCCGACTAAAACCTACGAGCAGTACTTC; CDR3 protein: CASTPTKTYEQYF
J gene: TRBJ2-7; D gene: TRBD2; clone size: .; V gene: TRBV6-5; CDR3 DNA: TGTGCCAGCAGTTATTCCGGGGGGACCTACGAGCAGTACTTC; CDR3 protein: CASSYSGGTYEQYF
J gene: TRBJ2-1; D gene: .; clone size: once; V gene: TRBV9; CDR3 DNA: TGTGCCAGCAGCGTAGAACCCGGCGATACCTACAATGAGCAGTTCTTC; CDR3 protein: CASSVEPGDTYNEQFF
J gene: TRBJ1-2; D gene: .; clone size: .; V gene: TRBV4-1; CDR3 DNA: TGCGCCAGCAGCCAAGATCGGCAGGTCTATGGCTACACCTTC; CDR3 protein: CASSQDRQVYGYTF
J gene: TRBJ1-1; D gene: .; clone size: .; V gene: TRBV11-2; CDR3 DNA: TGTGCCGAATCGGGGCCAGACCAAGCTTTCTTT; CDR3 protein: CAESGPDQAFF
J gene: TRBJ1-1; D gene: .; clone size: few; V gene: TRBV7-9; CDR3 DNA: TGTGCCAGCAGCTTAGGATGGGAGAAGGACACTGAAGCTTTCTTT; CDR3 protein: CASSLGWEKDTEAFF
J gene: TRBJ1-1; D gene: .; clone size: .; V gene: TRBV6-1; CDR3 DNA: TGTGCCAGCAGTGAAGGGGTGTGGAACACTGAAGCTTTCTTT; CDR3 protein: CASSEGVWNTEAFF
J gene: TRBJ1-2; D gene: .; clone size: .; V gene: TRBV27; CDR3 DNA: TGTGCCAGCAGTTCTCTAGGGGCTGGTCTTGGCTACACCTTC; CDR3 protein: CASSSLGAGLGYTF
J gene: TRBJ1-1; D gene: .; clone size: .; V gene: TRBV7-9; CDR3 DNA: TGTGCCAGCAGCTTATTCCAGCTTGCGCTGAACACTGAAGCTTTCTTT; CDR3 protein: CASSLFQLALNTEAFF
J gene: TRBJ2-7; D gene: .; clone size: .; V gene: TRBV4-2; CDR3 DNA: TGTGCCAGCAGCCAAGGGCAGGGGTTACCCCCTAGCTACGAGCAGTACTTC; CDR3 protein: CASSQGQGLPPSYEQYF
J gene: TRBJ2-7; D gene: TRBD2; clone size: once; V gene: TRBV15; CDR3 DNA: TGTGCCACCAGGAGGACTAGCGGGGAGGACGAGCAGTACTTC; CDR3 protein: CATRRTSGEDEQYF
J gene: TRBJ2-7; D gene: .; clone size: few; V gene: TRBV6-6; CDR3 DNA: TGTGCCAGCAGTTACTCGTCGGGTTACTACGAGCAGTACTTC; CDR3 protein: CASSYSSGYYEQYF
J gene: TRBJ2-7; D gene: .; clone size: .; V gene: TRBV20-1; CDR3 DNA: TGCAGTGCTAGAGATAAGTACGAGCAGTACTTC; CDR3 protein: CSARDKYEQYF
J gene: TRBJ2-1; D gene: .; clone size: .; V gene: TRBV5-1; CDR3 DNA: TGCGCCAGCAGCTTGGGGCCGCCCGGCGAGCAGTTCTTC; CDR3 protein: CASSLGPPGEQFF
J gene: TRBJ2-2; D gene: .; clone size: .; V gene: TRBV4-1; CDR3 DNA: TGCGCCAGCAGCGTACGGTCGACTGACCTTGGGACCGGGGAGCTGTTTTTT; CDR3 protein: CASSVRSTDLGTGELFF
J gene: TRBJ2-1; D gene: .; clone size: .; V gene: TRBV19; CDR3 DNA: TGTGCCAGTAGTATGCTCAGCTCCTACAATGAGCAGTTCTTC; CDR3 protein: CASSMLSSYNEQFF
J gene: TRBJ1-1; D gene: .; clone size: .; V gene: TRBV6-1; CDR3 DNA: TGTGCCTCCCCAGGGGACACTGAAGCTTTCTTT; CDR3 protein: CASPGDTEAFF
J gene: TRBJ2-1; D gene: .; clone size: .; V gene: TRBV14; CDR3 DNA: TGTGCCAGCAGCCAAGATAGGCGTGCTGAGCAGTTCTTC; CDR3 protein: CASSQDRRAEQFF
J gene: TRBJ1-1; D gene: .; clone size: .; V gene: TRBV7-9; CDR3 DNA: TGTGCCAGCAGCTTAGACAGCCTTGAAGCTTTCTTT; CDR3 protein: CASSLDSLEAFF
J gene: TRBJ2-7; D gene: .; clone size: once; V gene: TRBV7-9; CDR3 DNA: TGTGCCAGCAGCCCTGATTTGGTGCAGTACTTC; CDR3 protein: CASSPDLVQYF
J gene: TRBJ2-1; D gene: .; clone size: .; V gene: TRBV4-2; CDR3 DNA: TGTGCCAGCAGCCAGGATTCTATATCCCCCTACAATGAGCAGTTCTTC; CDR3 protein: CASSQDSISPYNEQFF
J gene: TRBJ2-5; D gene: TRBD2; clone size: .; V gene: TRBV28; CDR3 DNA: TGTGCCAGCAGTTTAAGCGGGGGGGTAGAGACCCAGTACTTC; CDR3 protein: CASSLSGGVETQYF
J gene: TRBJ2-5; D gene: .; clone size: .; V gene: TRBV6-5; CDR3 DNA: TGTGCCAGCAGTTACTCCTCAGGGACCCAGTACTTC; CDR3 protein: CASSYSSGTQYF
J gene: TRBJ2-7; D gene: TRBD1; clone size: .; V gene: TRBV4-1; CDR3 DNA: TGCGCCAGCAGCTCCGGGACAGGGGGCATCTACGAGCAGTACTTC; CDR3 protein: CASSSGTGGIYEQYF